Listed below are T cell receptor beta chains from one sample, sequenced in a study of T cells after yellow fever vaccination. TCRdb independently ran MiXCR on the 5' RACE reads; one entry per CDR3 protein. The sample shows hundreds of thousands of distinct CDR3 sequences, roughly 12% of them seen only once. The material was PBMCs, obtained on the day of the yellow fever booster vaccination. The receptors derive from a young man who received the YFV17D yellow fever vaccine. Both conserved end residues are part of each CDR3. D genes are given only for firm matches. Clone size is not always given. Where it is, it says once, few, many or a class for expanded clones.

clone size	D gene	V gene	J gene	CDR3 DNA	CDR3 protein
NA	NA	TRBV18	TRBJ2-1	TGTGCCAGCTCACCTGGATTTGAGCAGTTCTTC	CASSPGFEQFF
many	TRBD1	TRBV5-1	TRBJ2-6	TGTGCCAGCAGCTTGACAGGGGCTGGGGCCAACGTCCTGACTTTC	CASSLTGAGANVLTF
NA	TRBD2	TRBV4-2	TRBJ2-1	TGTGCCAGCAGCCAAGTCCCCTTACTAGCGGGAGGGCGGAGTATCTACAATGAGCAGTTCTTC	CASSQVPLLAGGRSIYNEQFF
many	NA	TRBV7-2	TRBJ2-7	TGTGCCAGCAGCTTAAGTCTGAACGAGCAGTACTTC	CASSLSLNEQYF
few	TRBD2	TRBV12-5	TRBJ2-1	TGTGCTAGTGGTTTGGGCGGGAGGGAGCAGTTCTTC	CASGLGGREQFF
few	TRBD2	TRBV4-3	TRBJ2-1	TGCGCCAGCAGCCAAGAAATGAGAACTAGCGGGAGGGCCGCTGGTGAGCAGTTCTTC	CASSQEMRTSGRAAGEQFF
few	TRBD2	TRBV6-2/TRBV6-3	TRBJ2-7	TGTGCCAGTGTAGCGGGAGGGCCTTCCTACGAGCAGTACTTC	CASVAGGPSYEQYF
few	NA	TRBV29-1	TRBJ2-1	TGCAGCGCGGGGTTCAATGAGCAGTTCTTC	CSAGFNEQFF
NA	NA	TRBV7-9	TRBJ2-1	TGTGCCAGCAGCTTAACTGGTGGAGGGAGCCACAATGAGCAGTTCTTC	CASSLTGGGSHNEQFF
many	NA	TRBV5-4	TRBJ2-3	TGTGCCAGCAACGCGGCAGATACGCAGTATTTT	CASNAADTQYF
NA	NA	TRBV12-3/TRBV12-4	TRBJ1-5	TGTGCCAGCAGCCGGCGGGGGGGATATCAGCCCCAGCATTTT	CASSRRGGYQPQHF
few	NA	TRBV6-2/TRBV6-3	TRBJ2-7	TGTGCCAGCAGACACCCCGACCAGCACTACGAGCAGTACTTC	CASRHPDQHYEQYF
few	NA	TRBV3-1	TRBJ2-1	TGTGCCAGCAGCCAAGTAACAGGCTACAATGAGCAGTTCTTC	CASSQVTGYNEQFF
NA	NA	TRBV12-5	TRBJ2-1	TGTGCTAGTGGTGAATCCGGGAACTCCTACAATGAGCAGTTCTTC	CASGESGNSYNEQFF
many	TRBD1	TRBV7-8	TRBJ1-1	TGTGCCAGCAGCTCGTCGACAGGGGTGAAGACTGAAGCTTTCTTT	CASSSSTGVKTEAFF
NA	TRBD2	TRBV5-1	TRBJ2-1	TGCGCCAGCAGCTCCCTAGCGGGGGCCGTCGATGAGCAGTTCTTC	CASSSLAGAVDEQFF
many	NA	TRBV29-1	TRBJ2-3	TGCAGCGTCCCCACTTCCGGGGGCTGGCAAGATACGCAGTATTTT	CSVPTSGGWQDTQYF
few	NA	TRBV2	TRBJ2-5	TGTGCCAGCAGCCCGGGCCCGTGGGAGACCCAGTACTTC	CASSPGPWETQYF
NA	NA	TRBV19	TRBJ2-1	TGTGCCAGTAGTAAGGCGGGACAGTTAGACAATGAGCAGTTCTTC	CASSKAGQLDNEQFF
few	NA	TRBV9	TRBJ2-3	TGTGCCAGCACCGCTGGGTCGGACACAGATACGCAGTATTTT	CASTAGSDTDTQYF
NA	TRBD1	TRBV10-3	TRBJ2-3	TGTGCCATCAGTGAGGGGACAGGGGACATAAGCACAGATACGCAGTATTTT	CAISEGTGDISTDTQYF
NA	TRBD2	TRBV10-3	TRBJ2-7	TGTGCCATTAGCGGGAGTAGCTCCTACGAGCAGTACTTC	CAISGSSSYEQYF
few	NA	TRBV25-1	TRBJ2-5	TGTGCCAGCAGTGAACTCGCGACTGAGCCGTCCCAGTACTTC	CASSELATEPSQYF
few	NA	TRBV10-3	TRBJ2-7	TGTGCCATCAGTGAGTCGAGACTAGTCGGGGCCTACGAGCAGTACTTC	CAISESRLVGAYEQYF
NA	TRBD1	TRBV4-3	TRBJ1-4	TGCGCCATCAGCTTCGGTTGGGGACAGGGCGGTGAAAAACTGTTTTTT	CAISFGWGQGGEKLFF
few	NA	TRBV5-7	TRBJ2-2	TGTGCCAGCAGCTTGGGGGTTAAGGCCGGGGAGCTGTTTTTT	CASSLGVKAGELFF
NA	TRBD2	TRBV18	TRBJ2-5	TGTGCCAGCTCACCCGGCCGACTAGCGGTCCAAGAGACCCAGTACTTC	CASSPGRLAVQETQYF
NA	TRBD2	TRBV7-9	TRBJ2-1	TGTGCCAGCAGCAAGCGGGAGGGCCTTCGCTATGAGCAGTTCTTC	CASSKREGLRYEQFF
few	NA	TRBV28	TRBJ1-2	TGTGCCAGCAACTTACGGCCTCAGTATGGCTACACCTTC	CASNLRPQYGYTF
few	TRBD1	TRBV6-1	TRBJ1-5	TGTGCCAGCGCGGCGGGACAGGGGGCAATGCAGCCCCAGCATTTT	CASAAGQGAMQPQHF
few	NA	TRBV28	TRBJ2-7	TGTGCCAGCAGTTTAGAGGCAGGGGACCTCTACGAGCAGTACTTC	CASSLEAGDLYEQYF
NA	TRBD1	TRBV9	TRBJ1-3	TGTGCCAGCAGCGCAGGGGGCACGGACACCATATATTTT	CASSAGGTDTIYF